This record covers a single T cell receptor beta chain. These data are taken from a study of blood T cell repertoires in COVID-19. On the study more broadly: Collection of acute and convalescent COVID-19 samples took place in the United States, Italy and Spain. T cells, B-cell-depleted T cells, or PBMCs provided the cDNA or gDNA that served as material.

In the authors' methods: Estimation of nucleated cell counts relied on the amplification of reference gene primers. Sequencing used immunoSEQ multiplex PCR; TCRdb keeps in-frame clones, though not all of them. From that table come the V and J calls and clone size; the DNA was used to work out D and trimming. This sample has 250,000 or so clones; about four fifths occur once, and the top ten carry roughly 2%. The germline gives CDR1 SGHTA, CDR2 FQGNSA. The V gene end was trimmed by 11 bases and the J gene end by 3 bases; junction bases not matched to a gene: 6. CDR3 length equals 13 residues. This TCR was sampled from a man aged 30 to 45 who had recovered from COVID-19. The genes are TRBV7-2 and TRBJ2-3, with 9 bases lining up with TRBD2. Sample: peripheral blood. This CDR3 reads CASEAGGTDTQYF. CDR3 bases: TGTGCCTCCGAGGCGGGGGGGACAGATACGCAGTATTTT.